This T cell receptor (beta chain) is from a study of CD8 T cells in Susac syndrome (dated by TCRdb to about 2019). As for the study more broadly: Among the sequenced Susac syndrome patients, about six had clinically active disease and about 8 were in clinical remission. At blood withdrawal, Susac syndrome patients were therapy-naive, treated with corticosteroids (with IVIg additionally given to some), or treated with IVIg alone. Whether CD8+ T cell activation and differentiation in Susac syndrome was antigen driven was tested using repertoire sequencing. Study-level results and caveats: In the CD4+ T cell repertoire of Susac syndrome patients, clonal expansion was not detected. The study acknowledged that relatively few individuals were included in the TCR sequencing and HLA analysis.

A note on this clonotype: The clone's antigen remains unknown. Qualities for individual bases were not recorded, and no much larger clone is one base off.

RNA was extracted with the RNeasy kit and roughly 0.45 to 1 ug was reverse transcribed using random hexamers. The immunoSEQ multiplex PCR assay, which covers 54 Vbeta and 13 Jbeta segments, was used to amplify TCR beta CDR3 regions. To correct PCR amplification bias, a synthetic template baseline was used for both primer optimization and computational correction. The study's processing was this. Reads were annotated to V, D and J genes according to IMGT and were analyzed with immunoSEQ Analyzer, with only productive sequences retained. To calculate clonality, Shannon entropy was normalized by log2 of the number of productive unique sequences and then subtracted from one. For each patient and control, public and private clones were evaluated within the 100 most prevalent clones. Clones were defined as Susac-specific when absent from the healthy and MS cohorts, from 1052 published viral clones and from other ImmuneACCESS disease sequences. In TCRdb, the public reads were trimmed at Q25 with fastp and aligned with MiXCR, with productive beta chains retained. Under each unique CDR3 protein, matching rows form one entry showing the most common genes and DNA. TCRdb's processing, not the study's, gives the V and J calls here. This sample has about 240,000 distinct CDR3 sequences in its table, and less than 96% of those were observed once. The ten largest clones add up to about 0.095% of the sample.

The CDR3 goes from the cysteine to the phenylalanine over 15 residues. Of the read, only the CDR3 DNA is kept; its 45 bases are in frame from base 1. Peripheral blood CD8+ and CD4+ T cells from healthy donors, Susac syndrome patients and multiple sclerosis patients were profiled by high-throughput TCR beta sequencing. The Susac syndrome patients fulfilled recently defined diagnostic criteria for definite or probable disease. CD8+ TEMRA cells were enriched by FACS, while bulk CD8+ and CD4+ T cells were purified by magnetic negative isolation. Blood was collected in EDTA tubes and processed within 24 hours, with PBMCs isolated through density gradient centrifugation. PBMCs intended for TCR sequencing were frozen in liquid nitrogen and were later thawed in a 37 degrees C water bath. The sorted or isolated CD4+, CD8+ and CD8+ TEMRA cells had a purity of 90% or higher.

This TCR derives from a human donor with Susac syndrome. Sample: CD4+ T cells from PBMCs. The V and J genes are TRBV21-1 and TRBJ1-5; the table's D gene call, TRBD1, was not cross checked with the DNA. TRBV21-1 is given as a pseudogene. The nucleotides read TGTGCCAGCAACCCGTCCGGGACCCCACGGCAGCCCCAGCATTTT. Translated, it gives CASNPSGTPRQPQHF.